A single sample is the source of the 20 T cell receptor beta chains below, sequenced in a study of blood T cell repertoires in COVID-19. The method was immunoSEQ multiplex PCR; TCRdb's version includes in-frame clones alone and lacks a portion of them. The table includes about 400,000 clones, around 87% detected once. Sequences were obtained from peripheral blood. The receptors derive from a human donor in a cohort sampled during active COVID-19.

The chain carries TRBV6-5 and TRBJ2-5; D ambiguous. V shed 5 bases and J shed 1 base, with 11 bases lying between them. Germline V gene lookup returns CDR1 MNHEY and CDR2 SVGAGI. The CDR3 length is 14 residues. CDR3 in DNA: TGTGCCAGCAGTCCGATGACAAGCCAAGAGACCCAGTACTTC. Translating gives CASSPMTSQETQYF.

This chain links TRBV29-1 with TRBJ2-7; 8 bases fit TRBD1. Germline V gives CDR1 SQVTM, CDR2 ANQGSEA. The trim removed 7 bases at V and 0 bases at J, leaving 14 bases unmatched. This CDR3 has 16 amino acids. The CDR3 loop is CSGPGTGRESSYEQYF. For the CDR3, the DNA is TGCAGCGGCCCGGGGACAGGAAGAGAAAGCTCCTACGAGCAGTACTTC.

This clone occurred once. The chain is built from TRBV2 and TRBJ2-7, with a weak D call TRBD2 (5 bases). Germline assignment: CDR1 SNHLY and CDR2 FYNNEI. The CDR3 extends over 15 amino acids. V lost 3 bases and J 0 bases, leaving 12 bases between the germline ends. The CDR3 protein is CASSERGFNSYEQYF. CDR3 bases: TGTGCCAGCAGTGAGAGAGGGTTTAACTCCTACGAGCAGTACTTC.

The chain recombines TRBV7-9 with TRBJ1-1, with D uncertain. The germline gives CDR1 SEHNR, CDR2 FQNEAQ (reference sequence). The CDR3 contains 13 residues. V shed 1 base and J shed 9 bases, with 12 bases lying between them. The DNA for the CDR3 is TGTGCCAGCAGCTTAGGGACGGGAACGAAAGCTTTCTTT. It specifies CASSLGTGTKAFF.

The J gene is TRBJ2-1, the V gene TRBV4-1; TRBD2 aligns across 9 bases. This CDR3 has 17 amino acids. Germline trimming cut 2 bases from V and 4 bases from J; bases unmatched to any gene: 9. Germline-derived CDR1 and CDR2 are MGHRA and YSYEKL. The CDR3 here is CASSQPPGLAEYNEQFF. The CDR3 region has the DNA TGCGCCAGCAGCCAACCCCCGGGACTAGCAGAATACAATGAGCAGTTCTTC.

Turning to this clone: The same CDR3 arises from other DNA sequences in this sample as well. This chain uses TRBV9 with TRBJ2-7; 7 bases are a match to TRBD1. V dropped 0 bases and J dropped 2; count of bases not matched to a gene: 5. CDR3 length: 15 amino acids. In germline, CDR1 is SGDLS, CDR2 YYNGEE. The DNA for the CDR3 is TGTGCCAGCAGCGTAGGGGCAGGGGGTACCTACGAGCAGTACTTC. This gives the protein CASSVGAGGTYEQYF.

The V and J genes are TRBV5-6 and TRBJ2-7, with 11 bases identical to TRBD1. CDR1 and CDR2 from the germline V gene are SGHDT and YYEEEE. The CDR3 has 15 amino acids. The V segment lost 5 bases and the J segment 2 bases; nucleotides outside the gene matches: 6. CDR3 amino acids: CASSPDRGLPYEQYF. The CDR3 nucleotides read TGTGCCAGCAGTCCGGACAGGGGGCTTCCCTACGAGCAGTACTTC.

In nucleotides, the CDR3 is TGTGCCAGCAGTTTTCAGGGGAACACCGGGGAGCTGTTTTTT. Its protein product is CASSFQGNTGELFF. V gene TRBV27 combines with J gene TRBJ2-2; D may be TRBD1 (5 bases). Looked up from germline, CDR1 is MNHEY and CDR2 is SMNVEV (reference sequence). With 3 bases removed from V and 1 base from J, the gap between germline ends came to 6 bases. The CDR3 covers 14 residues.

In DNA, the CDR3 is TGTGCCAGCAGCCAAGAGGCAAACTCTGGAAACACCATATATTTT. This gives the protein CASSQEANSGNTIYF. The V call is TRBV4-2, the J call TRBJ1-3, with no clear D. V lost 0 bases and J 0 bases, leaving 6 bases between the germline ends. Per germline, CDR1 LGHNA and CDR2 YNFKEQ. The CDR3 runs to 15 residues.

This chain links TRBV28 with TRBJ1-1, with unresolved D. CDR3 size: 16 residues. V was clipped by 0 bases and J by 5 bases, with 16 bases between them. The V gene's germline CDR1 is MDHEN and CDR2 SYDVKM. The DNA for the CDR3 is TGTGCCAGCAGTTTATGGGACGAGGGCCTTTTGACTGAAGCTTTCTTT. This codes for CASSLWDEGLLTEAFF.

V gene TRBV5-1 combines with J gene TRBJ1-6; TRBD1 matches at 8 bases. The CDR3 is 16 residues long. V trimming: 0 bases; J trimming: 9 bases; junction bases outside the gene matches: 8. Germline V gives CDR1 SGHRS, CDR2 YFSETQ. CDR3 bases: TGCGCCAGCAGCTTGGGACAGGGGAATTCGGGTTCACCCCTCCACTTT. This sequence encodes CASSLGQGNSGSPLHF. Combining the CDR3 with reference TRBV5-1 and TRBJ1-6 gives the whole variable domain KAGVTQTPRYLIKTRGQQVTLSCSPISGHRSVSWYQQTPGQGLQFLFEYFSETQRNKGNFPGRFSGRQFSNSRSEMNVSTLELGDSALYLCASSLGQGNSGSPLHFGNGTRLTVT.

This chain joins TRBV5-1 and TRBJ2-2; 8 nucleotides match TRBD1. CDR1 and CDR2 from the germline V gene are SGHRS and YFSETQ. CDR3 length: 15 amino acids. After removal of 4 bases from V and 2 bases from J, the junction contained 4 bases not matched to a gene. The CDR3 here is CASSQDRVNTGELFF. CDR3 bases: TGCGCCAGCAGCCAGGACAGGGTAAACACCGGGGAGCTGTTTTTT.

The chain employs TRBV2 and TRBJ2-1; D is perhaps TRBD1 (5 bases). The CDR3 sequence is 16 residues long. Germline CDR1 SNHLY, CDR2 FYNNEI. The germline V and J ends were trimmed by 6 bases and 6 bases, with 21 bases remaining between them. CDR3 amino acids: CASSPKGVSVSNEQFF. In DNA, the CDR3 is TGTGCCAGCAGCCCGAAAGGGGTATCTGTCTCCAATGAGCAGTTCTTC.

The chain carries TRBV27 and TRBJ1-1; TRBD1 aligns across 9 bases. Germline-derived CDR1 and CDR2 are MNHEY and SMNVEV (reference sequence). V trimming: 7 bases; J trimming: 4 bases; junction bases outside the gene matches: 4. CDR3 size: 13 residues. The CDR3 coding sequence is TGTGCCAGCAAACCGACAGGGGGCACTGAAGCTTTCTTT. Translation gives CASKPTGGTEAFF.

The chain is built from TRBV4-1 and TRBJ2-7; no reliable D call. V lost 1 base and J 1 base, leaving 8 bases between the germline ends. This CDR3 comprises 14 residues. Per germline, CDR1 MGHRA and CDR2 YSYEKL. CDR3 sequence (DNA): TGCGCCAGCAGCCAAGGAGCAGGATCCTACGAGCAGTACTTC. Encoded protein: CASSQGAGSYEQYF.

This clone was seen a few times. V and J are TRBV7-9 and TRBJ2-3; D call uncertain. V was cut by 5 bases and J by 2 bases, with 8 bases left in between. The germline V gene has CDR1 SEHNR and CDR2 FQNEAQ (reference sequence). The CDR3 contains 13 residues. The CDR3 nucleotides read TGTGCCAGCAGCCTGACTTACACAGATACGCAGTATTTT. Its protein product is CASSLTYTDTQYF. The variable domain in full, completed from reference TRBV7-9 and TRBJ2-3, reads DTGVSQNPRHKITKRGQNVTFRCDPISEHNRLYWYRQTLGQGPEFLTYFQNEAQLEKSRLLSDRFSAERPKGSFSTLEIQRTEQGDSAMYLCASSLTYTDTQYFGPGTRLTVL.

Concerning this clone itself: Within the sample, other DNA sequences also encode this same CDR3. This chain joins TRBV7-2 and TRBJ1-1; weak D call: TRBD1 (5 bases). The V gene's germline CDR1 is SGHTA and CDR2 FQGNSA. V was clipped by 1 base and J by 5 bases, with 8 bases between them. The CDR3 length is 13 residues. CDR3 residues: CASSLDRLTEAFF. The CDR3 nucleotides are TGTGCCAGCAGCTTAGACAGGTTGACTGAAGCTTTCTTT.

This clone showed up just once. The chain combines TRBV28 with TRBJ2-6; D perhaps matches TRBD1 (6 bases). The V gene's germline CDR1 is MDHEN and CDR2 SYDVKM. V gave up 6 bases and J gave up 0 bases, with 9 bases separating them. The CDR3 contains 15 residues. The CDR3 is CASRGAGSGANVLTF. DNA for the CDR3: TGTGCCAGCAGGGGGGCGGGCTCTGGGGCCAACGTCCTGACTTTC.

V usage is TRBV10-3 and J usage is TRBJ2-3, with 7 bases fitting TRBD2. The CDR3 length is 17 residues. CDR1 ENHRY and CDR2 SYGVKD come from the germline V gene. The V segment lost 6 bases and the J segment 0 bases; nucleotides outside the gene matches: 12. Here the CDR3 DNA reads TGTGCCATCAGAGCGGTGCGCGGGGGAAAAAGCACAGATACGCAGTATTTT. Translated, it gives CAIRAVRGGKSTDTQYF.

A single count supports this clone. V is TRBV27 and J is TRBJ1-1; no firm D call. This CDR3 comprises 14 residues. Germline V gene lookup returns CDR1 MNHEY and CDR2 SMNVEV (reference sequence). The V end was cut by 2 bases, the J end by 1 base, with 8 bases between. The CDR3 spells CASSLGLPNTEAFF. CDR3 coding DNA: TGTGCCAGCAGTTTAGGGCTGCCGAACACTGAAGCTTTCTTT.